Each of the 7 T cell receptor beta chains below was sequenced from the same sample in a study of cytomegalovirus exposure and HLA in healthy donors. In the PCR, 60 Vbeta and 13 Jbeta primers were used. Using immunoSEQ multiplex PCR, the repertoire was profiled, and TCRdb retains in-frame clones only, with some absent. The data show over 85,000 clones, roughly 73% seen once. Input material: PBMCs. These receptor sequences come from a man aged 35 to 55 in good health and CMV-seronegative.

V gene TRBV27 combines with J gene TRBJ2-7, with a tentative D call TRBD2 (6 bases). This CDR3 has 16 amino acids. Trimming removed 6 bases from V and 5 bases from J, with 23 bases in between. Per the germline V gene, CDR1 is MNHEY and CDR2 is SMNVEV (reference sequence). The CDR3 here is CASSALLRGSEDEQYF. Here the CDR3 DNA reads TGTGCCAGCAGCGCTCTTCTACGGGGGAGTGAGGACGAGCAGTACTTC.

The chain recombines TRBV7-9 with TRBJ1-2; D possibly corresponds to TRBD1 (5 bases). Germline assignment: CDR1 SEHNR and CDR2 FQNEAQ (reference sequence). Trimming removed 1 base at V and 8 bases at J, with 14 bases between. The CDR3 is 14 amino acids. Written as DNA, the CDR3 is TGTGCCAGCAGCTTAGATCCCCAGGGTCGCGGCTACACCTTC. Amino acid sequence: CASSLDPQGRGYTF.

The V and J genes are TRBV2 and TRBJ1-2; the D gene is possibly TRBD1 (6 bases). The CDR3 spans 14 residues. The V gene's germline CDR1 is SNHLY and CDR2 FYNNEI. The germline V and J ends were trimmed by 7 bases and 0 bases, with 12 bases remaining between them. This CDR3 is CASKNDRTNYGYTF. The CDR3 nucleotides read TGTGCCAGCAAGAACGACAGGACTAACTATGGCTACACCTTC.

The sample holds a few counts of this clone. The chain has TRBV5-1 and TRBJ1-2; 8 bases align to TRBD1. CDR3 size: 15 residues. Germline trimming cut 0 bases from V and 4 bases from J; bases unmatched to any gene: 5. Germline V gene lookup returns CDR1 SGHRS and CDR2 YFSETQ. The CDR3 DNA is TGCGCCAGCAGCTTGGCCCCAGGGGGCGTCTATGGCTACACCTTC. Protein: CASSLAPGGVYGYTF.

The DNA of the CDR3 is TGTGCCAGCATGGAGGTCGGGCCTAGCAATCAGCCCCAGCATTTT. Translating gives CASMEVGPSNQPQHF. The V and J genes are TRBV28 and TRBJ1-5, with no clear D. The V gene's germline CDR1 is MDHEN and CDR2 SYDVKM. The V end lost 7 bases, the J end lost 0 bases, and 13 bases lay between the germline ends. There are 15 residues in the CDR3.

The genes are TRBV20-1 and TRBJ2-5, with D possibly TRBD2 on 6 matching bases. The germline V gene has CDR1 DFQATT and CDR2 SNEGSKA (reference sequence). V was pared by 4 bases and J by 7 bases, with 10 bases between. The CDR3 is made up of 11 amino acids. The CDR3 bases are TGCAGTGCTACGTCCGGGGGGACCCAGTACTTC. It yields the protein CSATSGGTQYF.

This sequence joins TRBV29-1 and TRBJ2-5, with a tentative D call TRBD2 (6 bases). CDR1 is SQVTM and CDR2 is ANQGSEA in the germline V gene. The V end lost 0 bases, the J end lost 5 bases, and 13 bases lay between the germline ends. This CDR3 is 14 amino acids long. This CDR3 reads CSVEEGDWRETQYF. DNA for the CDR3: TGCAGCGTTGAAGAGGGGGACTGGCGGGAGACCCAGTACTTC.